Presented here are 29 T cell receptor beta chains from one specimen sequenced in a study of T cells after somatic rescue of genetic block. The data were produced by immunoSEQ multiplex PCR, yet TCRdb's version contains in-frame clones alone and is incomplete. The table includes 110,000 or so clones, under 95% detected once. Sequencing used peripheral blood mononuclear cells (PBMCs). The receptors were sampled from a young woman.

The chain employs TRBV19 and TRBJ1-2; 8 bases align to TRBD1. The germline gives CDR1 LNHDA, CDR2 SQIVND (reference sequence). The CDR3 extends over 15 amino acids. Trimming took 6 bases from V and 7 from J; bases not matched to a gene: 13. The DNA of the CDR3 is TGTGCCAGTAGCCTAACAACGACAGGGGCGGTTGGCTACACCTTC. The encoded protein is CASSLTTTGAVGYTF.

This rearrangement joins TRBV29-1 to TRBJ2-7; D not resolved. V was clipped by 3 bases and J by 5 bases, with 5 bases between them. CDR3 length: 10 residues. The germline V gene encodes CDR1 SQVTM and CDR2 ANQGSEA. CDR3 coding DNA: TGCAGCGTTGATGATAACGAGCAGTACTTC. Translated, it gives CSVDDNEQYF.

V gene TRBV9 combines with J gene TRBJ1-1; possible D gene TRBD1, 5 bases. The CDR3 has 14 residues. Per germline, CDR1 SGDLS and CDR2 YYNGEE. V was shortened by 3 bases and J by 4 bases, with 13 bases between the two germline ends. CDR3 nucleotide sequence: TGTGCCAGCAGCGCCTCGGGGGGAGGCACTGAAGCTTTCTTT. This translates into CASSASGGGTEAFF.

The gene calls are TRBV5-6 and TRBJ2-7; D gene uncertain. Germline V gene lookup returns CDR1 SGHDT and CDR2 YYEEEE. This CDR3 region has 13 residues. V lost 7 bases to trimming and J lost 2 bases, with 13 bases between them. The CDR3 sequence is CASRSRHTYEQYF. For the CDR3, the DNA is TGTGCCAGCCGGAGCAGGCACACCTACGAGCAGTACTTC.

The rearrangement links TRBV5-5 to TRBJ1-4, with 9 nucleotides matching TRBD1. V trimming: 4 bases; J trimming: 0 bases; junction bases outside the gene matches: 7. Germline CDR1 and CDR2: SGHKS and YYEKEE (reference sequence). The CDR3 contains 17 residues. CDR3 bases: TGTGCCAGCAGCCTGGACAGGGGACCTCCAACTAATGAAAAACTGTTTTTT. Translated: CASSLDRGPPTNEKLFF.

The V and J genes are TRBV5-4 and TRBJ2-7, with 8 nucleotides matching TRBD1. This CDR3 has 15 residues. V was pared by 3 bases and J by 5 bases, with 10 bases of the junction left unmatched. In germline, CDR1 is SGHNT, CDR2 YYREEE (reference sequence). The CDR3 loop is CASSSGGTGFNEQYF. The DNA for the CDR3 is TGTGCCAGCAGCTCGGGCGGGACAGGCTTCAACGAGCAGTACTTC.

The rearrangement uses TRBV7-2 and TRBJ2-7, with D tentatively TRBD1 or TRBD2 (7 bases each). Germline V gene sequence: CDR1 SGHTA, CDR2 FQGNSA. Trimming took 0 bases from V and 5 from J, leaving 17 bases between them. CDR3 length equals 16 residues. The CDR3 coding sequence is TGTGCCAGCAGCTTAGCGGCCCAGGGGGGGCGGAACGAGCAGTACTTC. Translated: CASSLAAQGGRNEQYF.

This chain uses TRBV6-1 with TRBJ2-7; TRBD1 might be the D (5 bases). Germline V lookup: CDR1 MNHNS, CDR2 SASEGT. The V and J ends lost 8 bases and 7 bases respectively, with 18 bases between them. The CDR3 has 13 amino acids. The CDR3 region is CASGAGWRKEQYF. The CDR3, as DNA: TGTGCCAGCGGGGCAGGCTGGAGAAAGGAGCAGTACTTC.

J is TRBJ2-7 and V is TRBV5-1, with 7 bases aligning to TRBD2. J lost 1 base, V lost 6 bases, and 10 bases had no gene match. The CDR3 has 15 residues. From germline, CDR1 is SGHRS and CDR2 YFSETQ. The CDR3: CASTSGAGISYEQYF. Here the CDR3 DNA reads TGCGCCAGCACCAGCGGGGCAGGGATATCCTACGAGCAGTACTTC.

V and J are TRBV18 and TRBJ2-2; D unresolved. This CDR3 has 15 amino acids. From germline, CDR1 is KGHSH and CDR2 LQKENI. The V end was cut by 2 bases, the J end by 3 bases, with 10 bases between. The CDR3 reads CASSPGSADTGELFF. DNA of the CDR3: TGTGCCAGCTCACCAGGCAGTGCGGACACCGGGGAGCTGTTTTTT.

V and J are TRBV27 and TRBJ2-1, with 9 bases that match TRBD2. Germline assignment: CDR1 MNHEY and CDR2 SMNVEV (reference sequence). The CDR3 has 15 residues. Unmatched junction bases numbered 8, after V lost 7 bases and J lost 4 bases. CDR3 sequence reads: CASTNAGGTYNEQFF. The CDR3 DNA follows: TGTGCCAGCACCAATGCGGGGGGGACGTACAATGAGCAGTTCTTC.

The CDR3, as DNA: TGCGCCAGCAGCCAAGGAAGGACAGATTGGAATGAGCAGTTCTTC. This encodes CASSQGRTDWNEQFF. J is TRBJ2-1 and V is TRBV4-3; D possibly corresponds to TRBD1 (6 bases). Deletions cut 1 base from V and 7 bases from J, with 14 bases between. From germline, CDR1 is LGHNA and CDR2 YSLEER. The CDR3 totals 15 residues.

This clone showed up just once. The gene calls are TRBV30 and TRBJ1-2; D is ambiguous. Germline V gives CDR1 GTSNPN, CDR2 SVGIG (reference sequence). The germline V and J ends were trimmed by 5 bases and 5 bases, with 12 bases remaining between them. The CDR3 is 12 amino acids. The CDR3, as DNA: TGTGCCTGGGACCTGGCGGCTTATGGCTACACCTTC. Protein: CAWDLAAYGYTF.

V usage is TRBV19 and J usage is TRBJ1-1; maybe TRBD1 (6 bases). Germline-derived CDR1 and CDR2 are LNHDA and SQIVND (reference sequence). CDR3 length equals 12 residues. V lost 6 bases to trimming and J lost 7 bases, with 12 bases between them. The CDR3 DNA reads as TGTGCCAGTAGCCTACAGGGAAATGAAGCTTTCTTT. Translating gives CASSLQGNEAFF.

The V and J genes are TRBV7-9 and TRBJ1-6; 10 bases align to TRBD1. This CDR3 is built from 16 residues. CDR1 is SEHNR and CDR2 is FQNEAQ in the germline V gene (reference sequence). Germline trimming cut 3 bases from V and 6 bases from J; bases unmatched to any gene: 5. Here the CDR3 reads CASSLGQGMGNSPLHF. CDR3 bases: TGTGCCAGCAGCTTGGGACAGGGGATGGGTAATTCACCCCTCCACTTT.

The rearrangement uses TRBV6-1 and TRBJ1-1; 7 bases align to TRBD1. Germline assignment: CDR1 MNHNS and CDR2 SASEGT. V gave up 2 bases and J gave up 5 bases; unmatched junction bases: 5. The CDR3 totals 14 residues. CDR3 amino acids: CASSEWGRGTEAFF. The CDR3 DNA follows: TGTGCCAGCAGTGAATGGGGCAGGGGGACTGAAGCTTTCTTT.

This chain joins TRBV5-1 and TRBJ1-2, with a weak D call TRBD1 (6 bases). CDR3 size: 16 residues. Per germline, CDR1 SGHRS and CDR2 YFSETQ. V was pared by 0 bases and J by 5 bases, with 17 bases between. CDR3 protein: CASSLGTAFTLYGYTF. In nucleotides, the CDR3 is TGCGCCAGCAGCTTGGGGACAGCGTTTACACTTTATGGCTACACCTTC.

The V and J genes are TRBV4-1 and TRBJ2-7; 8 bases fit TRBD1. The germline gives CDR1 MGHRA, CDR2 YSYEKL. The CDR3 covers 14 residues. J gave up 2 bases and V 2 bases, and 2 bases lay outside the gene matches. The CDR3 DNA is TGCGCCAGCAGCCAAAAACAGGGGGCCTACGAGCAGTACTTC. This codes for CASSQKQGAYEQYF.

This chain links TRBV7-8 with TRBJ1-5; unclear D gene. This CDR3 region has 15 residues. The V gene's germline CDR1 is SGHVS and CDR2 FQNEAQ. Trimming left V 1 base short and J 2 bases short, with 9 bases between. The CDR3 spells CASSLGRAGNQPQHF. CDR3 DNA: TGTGCCAGCAGCTTAGGAAGGGCTGGCAATCAGCCCCAGCATTTT.

The chain joins TRBV7-9 to TRBJ1-6; D is possibly TRBD1 (6 bases). The CDR3 runs to 14 residues. CDR1 and CDR2 from the germline V gene are SEHNR and FQNEAQ (reference sequence). V gave up 5 bases and J gave up 7 bases, with 12 bases separating them. CDR3 protein: CASSTDSPNSPLHF. Written as DNA, the CDR3 is TGTGCCAGCAGCACGGACAGCCCGAATTCACCCCTCCACTTT. The variable domain in full, completed from reference TRBV7-9 and TRBJ1-6, reads DTGVSQNPRHKITKRGQNVTFRCDPISEHNRLYWYRQTLGQGPEFLTYFQNEAQLEKSRLLSDRFSAERPKGSFSTLEIQRTEQGDSAMYLCASSTDSPNSPLHFGNGTRLTVT.

The count of this clone is one. This sequence joins TRBV7-8 and TRBJ1-1; D unclear. This CDR3 contains 16 residues. The V gene lost 5 bases and the J gene lost 2 bases, with 18 bases spanning the gap. Germline V gives CDR1 SGHVS, CDR2 FQNEAQ. The CDR3 DNA reads as TGTGCCAGCAGCCTCTCTGGGCAGGCGCCCAACACTGAAGCTTTCTTT. It translates to CASSLSGQAPNTEAFF.

V gene TRBV6-1 combines with J gene TRBJ2-7; no clear D gene. The germline CDR1 and CDR2 sequences are MNHNS and SASEGT. The CDR3 has 14 residues. The germline V and J ends were trimmed by 4 bases and 0 bases, with 10 bases remaining between them. CDR3 nucleotides: TGTGCCAGCAGTGGCCTCAGAAGCTCCTACGAGCAGTACTTC. Protein product: CASSGLRSSYEQYF.

In this sample, this clone turned up once. V usage is TRBV10-3 and J usage is TRBJ2-5; D is possibly TRBD1 (6 bases). The V end lost 2 bases, the J end lost 2 bases, and 9 bases lay between the germline ends. Per germline, CDR1 ENHRY and CDR2 SYGVKD. The CDR3 runs to 14 residues. CDR3 coding DNA: TGTGCCATCAGTGAGATGGACAGACAAGAGACCCAGTACTTC. It translates to CAISEMDRQETQYF.

The chain links TRBV18 to TRBJ1-6; D gene uncertain. The V gene lost 6 bases and the J gene lost 7 bases, with 16 bases spanning the gap. In germline, CDR1 is KGHSH, CDR2 LQKENI. The CDR3 contains 15 residues. This CDR3 reads CASSPTATGNSPLHF. The DNA of the CDR3 is TGTGCCAGCTCCCCCACCGCGACGGGGAATTCACCCCTCCACTTT.

This clone occurred a few times. The V gene is TRBV2, the J gene TRBJ1-6; 7 nucleotides agree with TRBD1. Unmatched junction bases numbered 4, after V lost 1 base and J lost 10 bases. This CDR3 spans 14 amino acids. CDR1 and CDR2 from the germline V gene are SNHLY and FYNNEI. CDR3 bases: TGTGCCAGCAGTGAAGGACAGGGTTTGTCACCCCTCCACTTT. Its translation is CASSEGQGLSPLHF.

The chain uses TRBV29-1 and TRBJ1-1, with TRBD1 as a possible D gene (6 bases). The CDR3 contains 13 residues. Per germline, CDR1 SQVTM and CDR2 ANQGSEA. V was pared by 7 bases and J by 1 base, with 13 bases between. In nucleotides, the CDR3 is TGCAGCGCAACAGGGTTTGGGAACACTGAAGCTTTCTTT. Translating gives CSATGFGNTEAFF.

This clone was seen more than once but under ten times. The V gene is TRBV6-4, the J gene TRBJ2-3; perhaps D is TRBD1 or TRBD2 (6 bases each). The ends were cut back, 6 bases at V and 3 bases at J, with 19 bases in the middle. Germline V gene lookup returns CDR1 MRHNA and CDR2 SNTAGT. The CDR3 has 16 amino acids. The CDR3 DNA sequence: TGTGCCAGCAGCACAGGACAGCCCGGAGGGACAGATACGCAGTATTTT. Translating it yields CASSTGQPGGTDTQYF.

The chain links TRBV14 to TRBJ1-2; 9 bases are shared with TRBD1. The CDR3 is 13 residues long. CDR1 and CDR2 (germline): SGHDN, FVKESK. Trimming took 4 bases from V and 8 from J; bases not matched to a gene: 5. CDR3: CASSPRTGEGYTF. CDR3 DNA sequence: TGTGCCAGCAGCCCGAGGACAGGGGAAGGCTACACCTTC.

With respect to this clone: Because the CDR3 is missing its conserved closing phenylalanine or tryptophan, this is likely a read error. It is unclear where the CDR3 begins or ends on the DNA, so no DNA is shown, and the CDR3 is as TCRdb lists it. The chain combines TRBV11-2 with TRBJ1-2. Germline lookup yields CDR1 SGHAT and CDR2 FQNNGV. The CDR3 numbers 8 amino acids, ends counted. CDR3 region: CASSVPAG.